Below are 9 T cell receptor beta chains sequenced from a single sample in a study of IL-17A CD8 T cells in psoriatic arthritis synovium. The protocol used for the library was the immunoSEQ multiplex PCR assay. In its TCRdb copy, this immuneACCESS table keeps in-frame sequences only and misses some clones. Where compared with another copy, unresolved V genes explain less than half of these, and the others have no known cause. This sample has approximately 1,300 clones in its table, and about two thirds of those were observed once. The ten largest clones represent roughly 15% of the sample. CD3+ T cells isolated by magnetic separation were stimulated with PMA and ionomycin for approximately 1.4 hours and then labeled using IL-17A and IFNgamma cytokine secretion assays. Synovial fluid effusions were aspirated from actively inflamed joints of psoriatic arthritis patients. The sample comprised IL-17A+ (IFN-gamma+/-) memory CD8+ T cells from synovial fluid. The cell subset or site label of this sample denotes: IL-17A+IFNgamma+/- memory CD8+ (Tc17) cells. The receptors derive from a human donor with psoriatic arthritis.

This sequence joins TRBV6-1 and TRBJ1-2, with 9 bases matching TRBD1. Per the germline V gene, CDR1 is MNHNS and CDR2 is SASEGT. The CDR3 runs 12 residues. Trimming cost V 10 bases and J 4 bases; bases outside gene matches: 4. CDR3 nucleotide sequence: TGTGCCACCACGACAGGGGGCTATGGCTACACCTTC. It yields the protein CATTTGGYGYTF.

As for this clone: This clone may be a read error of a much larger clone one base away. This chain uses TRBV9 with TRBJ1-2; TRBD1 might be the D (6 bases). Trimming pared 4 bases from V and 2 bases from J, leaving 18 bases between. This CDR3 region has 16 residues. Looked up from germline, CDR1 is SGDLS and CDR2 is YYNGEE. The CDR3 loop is CASSPPGGGVNYGYTF. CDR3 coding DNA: TGTGCCAGCAGCCCCCCGGGGGGCGGGGTGAACTATGGCTACACCTTC.

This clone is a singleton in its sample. The CDR3 here is CASSEGIEGGVGPQHF. CDR3 DNA sequence: TGTGCCAGCAGTGAAGGTATAGAAGGGGGTGTTGGTCCCCAGCATTTT. The V and J genes are TRBV6-1 and TRBJ1-5; maybe TRBD1 (6 bases). This CDR3 has 16 amino acids. Germline lookup yields CDR1 MNHNS and CDR2 SASEGT. V was trimmed by 1 base and J by 10 bases, leaving 20 bases between them.

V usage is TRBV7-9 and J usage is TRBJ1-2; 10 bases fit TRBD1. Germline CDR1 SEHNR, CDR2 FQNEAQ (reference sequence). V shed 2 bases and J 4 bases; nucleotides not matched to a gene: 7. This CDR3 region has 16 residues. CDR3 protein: CASSLTSTGGPYGYTF. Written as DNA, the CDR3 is TGTGCCAGCAGCTTAACATCGACAGGGGGCCCCTATGGCTACACCTTC.

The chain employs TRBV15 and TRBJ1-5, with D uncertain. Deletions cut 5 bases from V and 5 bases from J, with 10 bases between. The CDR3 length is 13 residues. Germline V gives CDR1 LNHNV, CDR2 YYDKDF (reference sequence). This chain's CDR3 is CATSPRGYQPQHF. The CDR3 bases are TGTGCCACCAGCCCCCGAGGGTATCAGCCCCAGCATTTT.

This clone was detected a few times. CDR3 amino acids: CASSPDGVSYEQYF. CDR3 nucleotide sequence: TGTGCCAGCAGTCCGGACGGGGTCTCCTACGAGCAGTACTTC. J is TRBJ2-7 and V is TRBV28; perhaps TRBD2 as D (5 bases). The CDR3 runs 14 residues. Trimming shortened V by 5 bases and J by 0 bases, and 11 bases separated the two germline ends. Germline V CDR1 and CDR2: MDHEN, SYDVKM.

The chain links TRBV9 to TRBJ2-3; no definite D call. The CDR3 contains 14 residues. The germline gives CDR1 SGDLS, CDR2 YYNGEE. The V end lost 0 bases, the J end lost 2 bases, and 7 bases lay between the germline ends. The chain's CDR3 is CASSVAGFTDTQYF. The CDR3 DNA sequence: TGTGCCAGCAGCGTAGCCGGCTTCACAGATACGCAGTATTTT.

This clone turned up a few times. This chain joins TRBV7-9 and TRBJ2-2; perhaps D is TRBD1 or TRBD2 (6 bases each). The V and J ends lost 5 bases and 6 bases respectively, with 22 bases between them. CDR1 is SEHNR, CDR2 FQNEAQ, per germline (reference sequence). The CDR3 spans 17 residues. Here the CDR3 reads CASSDEEKRGAAGELFF. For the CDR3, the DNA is TGTGCCAGCAGCGACGAGGAGAAGAGGGGGGCCGCCGGGGAGCTGTTTTTT.

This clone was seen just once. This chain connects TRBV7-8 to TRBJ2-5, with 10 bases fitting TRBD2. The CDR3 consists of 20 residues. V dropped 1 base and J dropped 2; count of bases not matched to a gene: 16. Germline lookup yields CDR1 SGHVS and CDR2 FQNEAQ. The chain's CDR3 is CASSLGRSQRGGYFQETQYF. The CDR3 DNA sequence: TGTGCCAGCAGCTTAGGTCGCTCGCAGCGGGGGGGATATTTTCAAGAGACCCAGTACTTC.